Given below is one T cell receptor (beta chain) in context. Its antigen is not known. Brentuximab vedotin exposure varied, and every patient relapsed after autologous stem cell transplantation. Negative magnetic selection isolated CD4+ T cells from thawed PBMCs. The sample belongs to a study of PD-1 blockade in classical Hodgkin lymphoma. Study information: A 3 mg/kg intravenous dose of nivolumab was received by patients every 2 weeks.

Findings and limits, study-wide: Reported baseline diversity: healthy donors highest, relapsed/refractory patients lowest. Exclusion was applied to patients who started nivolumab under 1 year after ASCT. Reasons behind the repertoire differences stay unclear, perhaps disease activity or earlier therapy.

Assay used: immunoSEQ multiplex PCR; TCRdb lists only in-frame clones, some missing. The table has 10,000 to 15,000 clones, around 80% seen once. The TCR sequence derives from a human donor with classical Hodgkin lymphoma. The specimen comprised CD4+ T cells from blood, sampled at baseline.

DNA of the CDR3: TGTGCCGGAAGGACAGGGGGCTCCACCGGGGAGCTGTTTTTT. This sequence encodes CAGRTGGSTGELFF. V and J are TRBV5-4 and TRBJ2-2; 11 positions agree with TRBD1. From germline, CDR1 is SGHNT and CDR2 YYREEE (reference sequence). The CDR3 loop spans 14 amino acids. With 10 bases clipped from V and 4 bases from J, the junction kept 6 bases outside the gene matches.